A selection of T cell receptor beta chains follows, all from one sample in a study of T cells after yellow fever vaccination. TCRdb passed the 5' RACE reads through MiXCR, listing each CDR3 protein once. The repertoire holds a few hundred thousand distinct CDR3 sequences, 3% to 4.5% seen once, with around 22% in the top ten. Sample: PBMCs, taken on the day of the yellow fever booster vaccination. Receptors originate from a man aged 18-30 years who received the YFV17D yellow fever vaccine. Both conserved end residues are part of each CDR3. Each record gives: CDR3 DNA, CDR3 protein, J gene, clone size, V gene, D gene. A D gene is named only where the DNA matches it firmly. Expanded clones are given a class, and other clones once, few, many or no size at all.

TGTGCCAGCAGCTTAGCGCTCCGGCTCTCCTATAATTCACCCCTCCACTTT | CASSLALRLSYNSPLHF | TRBJ1-6 | few | TRBV7-2 | -
TGTGCCAGCAGTTTAAGAGGGGGGCTTAACACCGGGGAGCTGTTTTTT | CASSLRGGLNTGELFF | TRBJ2-2 | few | TRBV12-3/TRBV12-4 | -
TGTGCCAGCAGCTCGGCCGACAGGGGGCCAGAGACCCAGTACTTC | CASSSADRGPETQYF | TRBJ2-5 | many | TRBV7-9 | TRBD1
TGTGCCAGCAGCTTAAGGGCCAGGGGAACTGAAGCTTTCTTT | CASSLRARGTEAFF | TRBJ1-1 | many | TRBV5-6 | -
TGTGCCAGCGGAATTAGCGGAACTGACGAGCAGTACTTC | CASGISGTDEQYF | TRBJ2-7 | few | TRBV12-3/TRBV12-4 | -
TGCGCCAGCAGCGCGCGGGATCAAGAGACCCAGTACTTC | CASSARDQETQYF | TRBJ2-5 | many | TRBV4-3 | -
TGCGCCAGCAGCTTTACGGGCGTTGGTACAGATACGCAGTATTTT | CASSFTGVGTDTQYF | TRBJ2-3 | many | TRBV5-1 | -
TGTGCCACCGGGAGACAAGTTCTGGGCGGCTACACCTTC | CATGRQVLGGYTF | TRBJ1-2 | few | TRBV12-3/TRBV12-4 | -
TGCAGCGTTGAAGATCCCACAGGGGGTTTGGGGACCCAGTACTTC | CSVEDPTGGLGTQYF | TRBJ2-5 | few | TRBV29-1 | TRBD1
TGTGCCAGCAGTTACTCCTTCCGGGCCCCCCACGAGCAGTACTTC | CASSYSFRAPHEQYF | TRBJ2-7 | - | TRBV6-5 | -
TGTGCCAGCAGCCATGATGGACTAGCGGGGCCCACAGATACGCAGTATTTT | CASSHDGLAGPTDTQYF | TRBJ2-3 | many | TRBV5-6 | TRBD2
TGCAGTGCTAGCCAGGGGGGAAGCTCCTATAATTCACCCCTCCACTTT | CSASQGGSSYNSPLHF | TRBJ1-6 | many | TRBV20-1 | TRBD1
TGTGCCATCATGGCGGGGGGATACACCGGGGAGCTGTTTTTT | CAIMAGGYTGELFF | TRBJ2-2 | few | TRBV10-3 | TRBD2
TGTGCCAGCAGTTACGGGGGCGGCTATAATTCACCCCTCCACTTT | CASSYGGGYNSPLHF | TRBJ1-6 | few | TRBV6-6 | -
TGTGCCAGCAGTCCCAGGACAGTCTGGGAGCAGTTCTTC | CASSPRTVWEQFF | TRBJ2-1 | few | TRBV28 | -
TGTGCCAGCAGTCGTCGACAGGGACAATCACCCCTCCACTTT | CASSRRQGQSPLHF | TRBJ1-6 | few | TRBV6-5 | TRBD1
TGTGCCAGTAGTATAGATACAGGAGGCCCCACTGAAGCTTTCTTT | CASSIDTGGPTEAFF | TRBJ1-1 | many | TRBV19 | -
TGTGCCAGCAGCTACTTAGAGACTGAAGCTTTCTTT | CASSYLETEAFF | TRBJ1-1 | many | TRBV7-2 | -
TGTGCCAGCTTCACCGGCAATTCAGGATATGAGCAGTTCTTC | CASFTGNSGYEQFF | TRBJ2-1 | many | TRBV18 | -
TGCAGTGCTAGGAGGGGGGCCTCCTACGAGCAGTACTTC | CSARRGASYEQYF | TRBJ2-7 | many | TRBV20-1 | -
TGCAGCGTCCTCATCCGGGACAGTATACAGTTCTTC | CSVLIRDSIQFF | TRBJ2-1 | few | TRBV29-1 | TRBD1
TGTGCCAGCAGCGGGACAAACTGGGGCGGACATGGCTACACCTTC | CASSGTNWGGHGYTF | TRBJ1-2 | many | TRBV5-6 | -
TGTGCCAGCAGTTTGGGGGGGACGCAAGAGCAGTTCTTC | CASSLGGTQEQFF | TRBJ2-1 | few | TRBV27 | TRBD2